The rows below give T cell receptor beta chains drawn from one sample of a study of T cells in Graves' hyperthyroidism and ophthalmopathy. TCRdb independently ran MiXCR on the multiplex PCR reads; one entry per CDR3 protein. The sample lists some 500,000 distinct CDR3 sequences, around 14% occurring once. The sample consisted of blood. The receptors originated from a young woman with Graves' hyperthyroidism. Both conserved end residues are part of each CDR3. Each record gives: V gene, D gene, J gene, clone size, CDR3 protein, CDR3 DNA. D genes are given only for firm matches. Clone sizes are given selectively: once, few, many, or a class where the clone is expanded.

TRBV6-1	NA	TRBJ2-6	many	CASSLKGQYSGANVLTF	TGTGCCAGCAGTCTCAAGGGCCAATACTCTGGGGCCAACGTCCTGACTTTC
TRBV6-1	NA	TRBJ1-5	NA	CASNKGAANQPQHF	TGTGCCAGCAATAAAGGGGCCGCGAATCAGCCCCAGCATTTT
TRBV9	TRBD2	TRBJ2-1	few	CASSGVAGGTYNEQFF	TGTGCCAGCAGCGGAGTAGCGGGAGGCACCTACAATGAGCAGTTCTTC
TRBV5-5	NA	TRBJ1-1	NA	CASRWGQGSGTEAFF	TGTGCCAGCAGGTGGGGGCAGGGATCCGGCACTGAAGCTTTCTTT
TRBV27	NA	TRBJ2-2	NA	CASSLWGSGTGELFF	TGTGCCAGCAGTTTATGGGGGTCGGGCACCGGGGAGCTGTTTTTT
TRBV30	TRBD2	TRBJ2-3	NA	CAWSSGLAGGTDTQYF	TGTGCCTGGAGTTCCGGACTAGCGGGAGGCACAGATACGCAGTATTTT
TRBV20-1	TRBD2	TRBJ2-7	few	CSARRTSDEQYF	TGCAGTGCTAGGAGGACTAGCGACGAGCAGTACTTC
TRBV11-3	TRBD2	TRBJ2-2	many	CASSSRPRRAGGRAGELFF	TGTGCCAGCAGCTCGCGACCCCGTAGAGCGGGAGGCCGGGCCGGGGAGCTGTTTTTT
TRBV6-5	NA	TRBJ1-2	many	CASSYSAGPTRGYTF	TGTGCCAGCAGTTACTCAGCAGGCCCCACAAGGGGCTACACCTTC
TRBV2	NA	TRBJ1-4	many	CASSGGLLGPDEKLFF	TGTGCCAGCAGTGGAGGTCTTTTGGGTCCTGATGAAAAACTGTTTTTT
TRBV7-3	NA	TRBJ2-3	many	CASSPGLTEVDTQYF	TGTGCCAGCAGCCCCGGGCTAACCGAGGTAGATACGCAGTATTTT
TRBV12-5	TRBD1	TRBJ2-5	many	CASGHGTAQETQYF	TGTGCTAGTGGTCATGGGACAGCACAAGAGACCCAGTACTTC
TRBV12-3/TRBV12-4	NA	TRBJ2-3	many	CASSFDRFPDTQYF	TGTGCCAGCAGTTTTGACAGGTTCCCAGATACGCAGTATTTT
TRBV18	TRBD2	TRBJ2-2	many	CASSPGLAGAGELFF	TGTGCCAGCTCACCGGGACTAGCGGGCGCCGGGGAGCTGTTTTTT
TRBV5-4	NA	TRBJ2-1	few	CASSFQIGKEQFF	TGTGCCAGCAGCTTTCAGATCGGCAAGGAGCAGTTCTTC
TRBV19	NA	TRBJ1-5	many	CASSISRGNQPQHF	TGTGCCAGTAGTATTTCCCGGGGCAATCAGCCCCAGCATTTT
TRBV24-1	TRBD2	TRBJ2-2	many	CATSDLALAGDPRTGELFF	TGTGCCACCAGTGATTTGGCGTTAGCGGGAGACCCGAGGACCGGGGAGCTGTTTTTT
TRBV5-1	TRBD2	TRBJ2-1	few	CASSIGTSGSYNGQFF	TGCGCCAGCAGCATAGGGACTAGCGGGAGTTATAATGGGCAGTTCTTC
TRBV30	TRBD1	TRBJ1-6	many	CAHSGQGAGNSPLHF	TGTGCCCACTCGGGACAGGGGGCAGGGAATTCACCCCTCCACTTT
TRBV20-1	TRBD1	TRBJ1-6	many	CSARDAIQGVDSPLHF	TGCAGTGCTAGAGACGCAATACAGGGGGTTGATTCACCCCTCCACTTT
TRBV9	TRBD1	TRBJ1-1	few	CASSSTQGQSAFF	TGTGCCAGCAGCTCCACTCAGGGACAGTCGGCTTTCTTT
TRBV12-3/TRBV12-4	TRBD2	TRBJ2-1	NA	CASSLIFGGSSYNEQFF	TGTGCCAGCAGTTTAATCTTTGGCGGGAGCTCCTACAATGAGCAGTTCTTC
TRBV2	TRBD1	TRBJ1-1	NA	CASSGRGKTEAFF	TGTGCCAGCAGTGGCAGGGGGAAAACTGAAGCTTTCTTT
TRBV3-1	NA	TRBJ2-2	many	CASSQVANAGELFF	TGTGCCAGCAGCCAAGTAGCGAACGCCGGGGAGCTGTTTTTT
TRBV6-5	NA	TRBJ1-1	NA	CASSYSVNTEAFF	TGTGCCAGCAGTTACTCGGTGAACACTGAAGCTTTCTTT
TRBV5-1	NA	TRBJ1-2	NA	CASSLGDSNYGYTF	TGCGCCAGCAGCTTGGGCGACAGTAACTATGGCTACACCTTC
TRBV9	NA	TRBJ1-5	NA	CASSASGQNNQPQHF	TGTGCCAGCAGCGCCTCAGGACAGAACAATCAGCCCCAGCATTTT
TRBV19	NA	TRBJ1-5	few	CASSMETGGSNQPQHF	TGTGCCAGTAGTATGGAGACCGGCGGTAGCAATCAGCCCCAGCATTTT
TRBV24-1	NA	TRBJ2-3	NA	CATSDLARGTDTQYF	TGTGCCACCAGTGATCTAGCGAGGGGAACAGATACGCAGTATTTT
TRBV11-2	NA	TRBJ2-7	NA	CASSLGTPPSYEQYF	TGTGCCAGCAGCCTGGGGACTCCACCCTCCTACGAGCAGTACTTC
TRBV4-1	NA	TRBJ1-3	NA	CASSSRLSGTRSGNTIYF	TGCGCCAGCAGCTCACGACTGTCCGGGACCCGCTCTGGAAACACCATATATTTT
TRBV4-2	NA	TRBJ1-2	NA	CASSHDTYGYTF	TGTGCCAGCAGCCATGATACTTATGGCTACACCTTC
TRBV7-3	TRBD2	TRBJ2-3	many	CASSSGLAGGTDTQYF	TGTGCCAGCAGCTCCGGACTAGCGGGAGGCACGGATACGCAGTATTTT
TRBV3-1	NA	TRBJ1-6	many	CASSRDSPLHF	TGTGCCAGCAGCCGTGATTCACCCCTCCACTTT
TRBV30	NA	TRBJ1-5	NA	CAWSVMGGRNQPQHF	TGTGCCTGGAGTGTTATGGGGGGCCGAAATCAGCCCCAGCATTTT
TRBV20-1	TRBD2	TRBJ2-1	few	CSATYGLAGAYNEQFF	TGCAGTGCTACCTACGGACTAGCGGGAGCCTACAATGAGCAGTTCTTC
TRBV28	NA	TRBJ2-7	NA	CASSQWIYEQYF	TGTGCCAGCAGTCAGTGGATCTACGAGCAGTACTTC
TRBV5-5	NA	TRBJ2-5	many	CASSLDGLQTQYF	TGTGCCAGCAGCTTGGACGGGCTACAGACCCAGTACTTC
TRBV29-1	NA	TRBJ2-1	many	CSVGEGGHYNEQFF	TGCAGCGTTGGTGAGGGGGGACACTACAATGAGCAGTTCTTC
TRBV20-1	NA	TRBJ2-7	NA	CSARDPGPGEQYF	TGCAGTGCTAGAGATCCGGGGCCTGGGGAGCAGTACTTC
TRBV3-1	NA	TRBJ1-1	NA	CASSANVEGTEAFF	TGTGCCAGCAGCGCTAATGTAGAAGGGACTGAAGCTTTCTTT
TRBV28	NA	TRBJ2-4	few	CASSRGLAAIGDIQYF	TGTGCCAGCAGCAGGGGACTGGCGGCGATCGGGGACATTCAGTACTTC
TRBV12-3/TRBV12-4	NA	TRBJ1-4	many	CASSRHELGEKLFF	TGTGCCAGCAGCCGACACGAATTAGGTGAAAAACTGTTTTTT
TRBV30	NA	TRBJ2-7	few	CAWNPTGTYEQYF	TGTGCCTGGAACCCGACAGGTACCTACGAGCAGTACTTC
TRBV9	TRBD1	TRBJ1-3	many	CASSAGTEGNTIYF	TGTGCCAGCAGCGCGGGGACAGAAGGAAACACCATATATTTT
TRBV6-1	NA	TRBJ2-5	NA	CASGLASETQYF	TGTGCCAGCGGTTTAGCTAGCGAGACCCAGTACTTC
TRBV5-6	TRBD2	TRBJ2-1	NA	CASSLVGGGSSYNEQFF	TGTGCCAGCAGCTTGGTAGGCGGGGGGAGCTCCTACAATGAGCAGTTCTTC
TRBV29-1	NA	TRBJ1-1	many	CSVEAQAGAEAFF	TGCAGCGTTGAAGCCCAGGCCGGGGCTGAAGCTTTCTTT
TRBV11-2	NA	TRBJ2-3	many	CASSSRYTDTQYF	TGTGCCAGCAGCTCACGATACACAGATACGCAGTATTTT
TRBV6-1	NA	TRBJ1-6	many	CASSSTEDSPLHF	TGTGCCAGCAGTTCGACTGAAGATTCACCCCTCCACTTT
TRBV2	TRBD2	TRBJ2-3	NA	CASSEASGRLDTQYF	TGTGCCAGCAGTGAAGCTAGCGGGAGGCTAGATACGCAGTATTTT
TRBV9	TRBD2	TRBJ2-2	many	CASSATSGGTGELFF	TGTGCCAGCAGCGCAACTAGCGGCGGGACCGGGGAGCTGTTTTTT